Listed below are T cell receptor beta chains from one sample, sequenced in a study of CD8+CD57+ T cells in acquired aplastic anemia. A single record per CDR3 protein comes from TCRdb applying MiXCR to the reads. The data show more than 15,000 distinct CDR3 sequences, 30% to 45% seen once. The specimen sequenced was CD8+CD57+ T cells sorted from PBMCs. The receptors stem from a human donor with aplastic anemia. CDR3s include the opening cysteine and the closing phenylalanine or tryptophan. D genes are given only for firm matches. Size values are once, few and many counts, or a class for expanded clones, and some rows have none.

CDR3nt,CDR3aa,abundance,v_gene,len,j_gene,d_gene
TGTGCCAGTAGGCCGACAGCCCTTGAAGAGACCCAGTACTTC,CASRPTALEETQYF,few,TRBV7-6,14,TRBJ2-5,NA
TGTGCCAGTAGTATCGGTAGCGGGAGGCCCTACGAGCAGTACTTC,CASSIGSGRPYEQYF,few,TRBV19,15,TRBJ2-7,TRBD2
TGCGCCAGCAGCTTGGAACGGGGGCCCGGGTACTTC,CASSLERGPGYF,NA,TRBV5-1,12,TRBJ2-7,NA
TGTGCCACCAGTGATACGCCGGGACAGGGGGACAAAAACATTCAGTACTTC,CATSDTPGQGDKNIQYF,many,TRBV24-1,17,TRBJ2-4,TRBD1
TGTGCCAGCAGTGAAGCCAGGGGGGGGTCACCCCTCCACTTT,CASSEARGGSPLHF,once,TRBV2,14,TRBJ1-6,TRBD1
TGTGCCAGTAGGGACGGCGAGAACACTGAAGCTTTCTTT,CASRDGENTEAFF,few,TRBV19,13,TRBJ1-1,NA
TGTGCCAGCAGTGAACTAGCGGGGGGGAATGAGCAGTTCTTC,CASSELAGGNEQFF,once,TRBV6-1,14,TRBJ2-1,TRBD2
TGCAGTGCTAGAGATGCGGGTTATGAGCAGTTCTTC,CSARDAGYEQFF,few,TRBV20-1,12,TRBJ2-1,NA
TGCGCCAGCAGCCCGAGCGCCTCCGTGAATGAGCAGTTCTTC,CASSPSASVNEQFF,NA,TRBV4-1,14,TRBJ2-1,NA
TGCGCCAGCAGTGAGTACCGCGGGGGGGCCAATGAGCAGTTCTTC,CASSEYRGGANEQFF,NA,TRBV10-1,15,TRBJ2-1,TRBD2
TGTGCCATCAGTGAAGGGTGGTACGAGCAGTACTTC,CAISEGWYEQYF,many,TRBV10-3,12,TRBJ2-7,NA
TGTGCCAGCAGCACAATCCAGGGAACTGAAGCTTTCTTT,CASSTIQGTEAFF,NA,TRBV10-2,13,TRBJ1-1,NA
TGTGCCAGCAGCGACGACCGATGGAATGGAAACACCATATATTTT,CASSDDRWNGNTIYF,once,TRBV28,15,TRBJ1-3,NA
TGTGCCATCAGTGATGTAGGGCCTGGAAAACTGTTTTTT,CAISDVGPGKLFF,NA,TRBV10-3,13,TRBJ1-4,NA
TGTGCCACCAGTTCTCCAGGGCACCTATACAATGAGCAGTTCTTC,CATSSPGHLYNEQFF,NA,TRBV24-1,15,TRBJ2-1,NA
TGTGCCAGCAGCTCAAAACGGACATTCGCTAACTATGGCTACACCTTC,CASSSKRTFANYGYTF,NA,TRBV11-1,16,TRBJ1-2,NA
TGCGCCAGCAGAAACGAAGGGACGGGAGAGACCCAGTACTTC,CASRNEGTGETQYF,NA,TRBV4-1,14,TRBJ2-5,NA
TGCAGTGCTCCAGGATGGACAGGGGGCCCCTACGAGCAGTACTTC,CSAPGWTGGPYEQYF,many,TRBV20-1,15,TRBJ2-7,TRBD1
TGTGCCAGCACCCGCCCAGGGGGCGGCGAGCAGTACTTC,CASTRPGGGEQYF,few,TRBV5-4,13,TRBJ2-7,TRBD1
TGTGCCAGCAGTTACCCGGTGGTAATTCAGAGGGGGTTAAGTCAGTACTTC,CASSYPVVIQRGLSQYF,NA,TRBV6-5,17,TRBJ2-4,NA